The 21 T cell receptor beta chains given below trace back to one sample, sequenced in a study of human T cells and chemical hapten exposure. Noted time point: pre-sensitization, week 0. The treatment was: therapeutic diphenylcyclopropenone sensitization with weekly scalp DPC. MiXCR was run by TCRdb on the RACE reads, yielding one entry per CDR3 protein. The repertoire holds about 260,000 distinct CDR3 sequences, with around 9.3% as singletons. This specimen consisted of whole blood, obtained in connection with sensitization to the hapten diphenylcyclopropenone (DPC). These TCRs come from a woman aged 40 to 50 with alopecia areata. Some clones in this sample may be carry-over from other donors' samples.

The chain has TRBV20-1 and TRBJ2-7; D gene uncertain. CDR3 length equals 12 residues. V lost 4 bases, J lost 3 bases, and 10 bases lay in between. The germline CDR1 and CDR2 sequences are DFQATT and SNEGSKA (reference sequence). This chain's CDR3 is CSANEGDYEQYF. CDR3 DNA sequence: TGCAGTGCTAATGAAGGAGACTACGAGCAGTACTTC.

Ten or more counts support this clonotype. J is TRBJ2-5 and V is TRBV28; D not resolved. Deletions cut 4 bases from V and 9 bases from J, with 15 bases between. The CDR3 contains 13 residues. Germline V gene data show CDR1 as MDHEN and CDR2 as SYDVKM. Written as DNA, the CDR3 is TGTGCCAGCAGTTCCCTAGTGGCGTTGTCCCAGTACTTC. Its protein is CASSSLVALSQYF.

This clonotype was observed at least ten times. V is TRBV12-3 or TRBV12-4 and J is TRBJ2-1, with 7 bases lining up with TRBD2. V was pared by 6 bases and J by 3 bases, with 11 bases of the junction left unmatched. The CDR3 is 16 residues long. CDR3 sequence: CASRGGGSGLYNEQFF. DNA of the CDR3: TGTGCCAGCAGGGGCGGGGGTAGCGGCCTCTACAATGAGCAGTTCTTC.

Many counts were recorded for this clonotype. J is TRBJ2-7 and V is TRBV7-9, with D unresolved. This CDR3 has 13 residues. V lost 3 bases, J lost 2 bases, and 8 bases lay in between. Germline V lookup: CDR1 SEHNR, CDR2 FQNEAQ (reference sequence). The CDR3 is CASSLESTYEQYF. CDR3 nucleotides: TGTGCCAGCAGCTTGGAGTCAACCTACGAGCAGTACTTC.

This clonotype came up many times. This rearrangement joins TRBV7-2 to TRBJ2-1, with TRBD2 matching 8 bases. This CDR3 has 15 amino acids. V was pared by 2 bases and J by 2 bases, with 2 bases of the junction left unmatched. Germline V gene data show CDR1 as SGHTA and CDR2 as FQGNSA. The CDR3, as DNA: TGTGCCAGCAGCTTACAAGCGGGAGCCTACAATGAGCAGTTCTTC. Its protein is CASSLQAGAYNEQFF.

The chain employs TRBV18 and TRBJ1-4, with D possibly matching TRBD1 (5 bases). CDR1 is KGHSH, CDR2 LQKENI, per germline. V was clipped by 0 bases and J by 0 bases, with 8 bases between them. This CDR3 has 16 residues. The CDR3 spells CASSPPGHATNEKLFF. The DNA for the CDR3 is TGTGCCAGCTCACCACCGGGGCATGCAACTAATGAAAAACTGTTTTTT.

The chain employs TRBV29-1 and TRBJ2-1; possibly TRBD1 for D (6 bases). CDR1 is SQVTM and CDR2 is ANQGSEA in the germline V gene. The CDR3 runs 16 residues. Trimming pared 7 bases from V and 5 bases from J, leaving 24 bases between. CDR3 DNA: TGCAGCGCCAGAAGCAGGGGTAACAGGGAAGACAATGAGCAGTTCTTC. Amino acid sequence: CSARSRGNREDNEQFF.

This clonotype was detected ten times or more. Here the CDR3 reads CASSLSQGRNTEAFF. In DNA form, the CDR3 reads TGTGCCAGCAGTCTATCCCAGGGAAGGAACACTGAAGCTTTCTTT. This chain connects TRBV2 to TRBJ1-1; TRBD1 is a possible D gene (5 bases). The V gene lost 5 bases and the J gene lost 1 base, with 14 bases spanning the gap. The germline gives CDR1 SNHLY, CDR2 FYNNEI. CDR3 length: 15 amino acids.

V usage is TRBV12-3 or TRBV12-4 and J usage is TRBJ2-7; 8 nucleotides agree with TRBD2. J gave up 6 bases and V 2 bases, and 9 bases lay outside the gene matches. The CDR3 spans 15 residues. CDR3 in amino acids: CASSLTSGLDGEQYF. The CDR3 DNA reads as TGTGCCAGCAGTTTAACGTCGGGACTAGATGGCGAGCAGTACTTC.

This sequence joins TRBV6-2 or TRBV6-3 and TRBJ1-1; TRBD1 might be the D (6 bases). The CDR3 is made up of 15 amino acids. From germline, CDR1 is MNHEY and CDR2 SVGEGT. V lost 8 bases and J lost 4, with 20 bases in between. For the CDR3, the DNA is TGTGCCAGCCGAACAGGGCTCCAGGGGAGCACTGAAGCTTTCTTT. This encodes CASRTGLQGSTEAFF.

This clonotype has ten or more counts. This chain joins TRBV5-1 and TRBJ2-1; D could derive from TRBD1 or TRBD2 (5 bases each). The CDR3 length is 14 residues. Germline V CDR1 and CDR2: SGHRS, YFSETQ. V was cut by 4 bases and J by 9 bases, with 17 bases left in between. DNA for the CDR3: TGCGCCAGCAGCGCGGTCGGGGCGACGGCTGAGCAGTTCTTC. It specifies CASSAVGATAEQFF.

This clonotype has just a few counts. The chain couples TRBV7-9 to TRBJ1-1; the D is unclear. The CDR3 covers 16 residues. V was trimmed by 3 bases and J by 0 bases, leaving 14 bases between them. CDR1 is SEHNR, CDR2 FQNEAQ, per germline (reference sequence). The chain's CDR3 is CASSFIWSTMNTEAFF. CDR3 DNA sequence: TGTGCCAGCAGCTTTATCTGGTCGACCATGAACACTGAAGCTTTCTTT.

Remarks on this clonotype: This clone may be a read error of a much larger clone one base away. The rearrangement uses TRBV7-2 and TRBJ2-5; 13 positions agree with TRBD2. The germline CDR1 and CDR2 sequences are SGHTA and FQGNSA. The CDR3 is 18 amino acids. DNA of the CDR3: TGTGCCAGCAGCTTAGCCGCGGGACTAGCGGGACCTAAAGAGACCAAGTACTTC. Translating it yields CASSLAAGLAGPKETKYF.

With regard to this clonotype: Likely a read error: the CDR3 ends without its conserved phenylalanine or tryptophan. This chain links TRBV20-1 with TRBJ2-2; D perhaps matches TRBD1 (5 bases). V lost 6 bases and J lost 6, with 11 bases in between. Per the germline V gene, CDR1 is DFQATT and CDR2 is SNEGSKA (reference sequence). The CDR3 sequence is 12 residues long. The chain's CDR3 is CSARMGPGELFI. In DNA form, the CDR3 reads TGCAGTGCCAGAATGGGGCCCGGGGAGCTGTTTATT.

This clonotype was found many times. The chain uses TRBV21-1 and TRBJ2-5; the table's D call of TRBD1 was not tested on the DNA. TRBV21-1 is labeled a pseudogene. This CDR3 spans 16 amino acids. The DNA of the CDR3 is TGTGCCAGCAGCCCTTCTAAGACAGGGAAATTGGAGACCCAGTACTTC. It is translated as CASSPSKTGKLETQYF.

The rearrangement uses TRBV20-1 and TRBJ1-6; D remains unclear. The germline gives CDR1 DFQATT, CDR2 SNEGSKA (reference sequence). This CDR3 is built from 14 residues. V lost 0 bases and J 7 bases, leaving 10 bases between the germline ends. DNA for the CDR3: TGCAGTGCTAGAGATTTTCTGCTCAATTCACCCCTCCACTTT. This translates into CSARDFLLNSPLHF.

This chain links TRBV5-1 with TRBJ2-5; D may match TRBD1 or TRBD2 (5 bases each). V was pared by 0 bases and J by 12 bases, with 18 bases between. Germline assignment: CDR1 SGHRS and CDR2 YFSETQ. The CDR3 is 14 residues long. The CDR3 region is CASSLAVGQGDKYF. The DNA for the CDR3 is TGCGCCAGCAGCTTGGCTGTTGGTCAGGGAGATAAGTACTTC.

The rearrangement uses TRBV19 and TRBJ1-1; 7 nucleotides line up with TRBD1. Per the germline V gene, CDR1 is LNHDA and CDR2 is SQIVND (reference sequence). With V trimmed by 5 bases and J by 1 base, 4 bases remained unmatched. The CDR3 contains 14 residues. The CDR3 DNA follows: TGTGCCAGTAGTGACAGGGTGGCGAACACTGAAGCTTTCTTT. Its translation is CASSDRVANTEAFF.

Details on this clonotype: A much larger clone differs by one base, so this may be a read error. The rearrangement links TRBV7-2 to TRBJ2-1; D is uncertain. Trimming took 4 bases from V and 8 from J, leaving 15 bases between them. Germline values: CDR1 SGHTA, CDR2 FQGNSA. The CDR3 is 14 amino acids. The CDR3, as DNA: TGTGCCAGCAGCTCCGTAGGCACCAGGTATGAGCAGTTCTTC. This sequence encodes CASSSVGTRYEQFF.

This clonotype was seen only a few times. V usage is TRBV6-2 or TRBV6-3 and J usage is TRBJ2-3; the match to TRBD1 covers 9 bases. J was trimmed by 4 bases and V by 8 bases; bases with no gene match: 7. Per germline, CDR1 MNHEY and CDR2 SVGEGT. The CDR3 length is 14 residues. The CDR3 DNA is TGTGCCAGCCGACAGGGGGATTTCTCAGATACGCAGTATTTT. Encoded protein: CASRQGDFSDTQYF.

In its sample, this clonotype was seen many times. The gene calls are TRBV7-9 and TRBJ2-7; tentative D call: TRBD2 (6 bases). Trimming took off 5 bases at V and 0 bases at J, with 17 bases between the two ends. The length of the CDR3 is 16 residues. The germline CDR1 and CDR2 sequences are SEHNR and FQNEAQ (reference sequence). Here the CDR3 DNA reads TGTGCCAGCAGCCCGAAGGAGGGCGCGTTCTCCTACGAGCAGTACTTC. Translated, it gives CASSPKEGAFSYEQYF.